This T cell receptor beta chain was sequenced for a study of T cell changes during pregnancy in multiple sclerosis. Trimming removed 0 bases from V and 6 bases from J; junction bases left unmatched: 3. Germline CDR1 MNHNS, CDR2 SASEGT. The CDR3 is 14 residues long. Libraries were prepared by immunoSEQ multiplex PCR; TCRdb keeps only in-frame clonotypes and omits some of them. The sample consists of roughly 52,000 clones, 90% of them appearing once. This clonotype was obtained from a female donor with multiple sclerosis, enrolled in a pregnancy study. Sequenced here: CD4+ T cells from peripheral blood mononuclear cells, sampled in the first trimester of pregnancy. The chain employs TRBV6-1 and TRBJ1-2; 8 bases are a match to TRBD1. CDR3 bases: TGTGCCAGCAGTGAAGCAGCCAGGGGGCATGGCTACACCTTC. It translates to CASSEAARGHGYTF.